The sequence of this TCR beta chain was determined in a study of identical twins. In TCRdb, the 5' RACE reads were re-called with MiXCR into one record per CDR3 protein. The repertoire holds approximately 220,000 distinct CDR3 sequences, with about 7.5% as singletons. These same records also appear under a second study, on yellow fever vaccine responses in identical twins.

This receptor was identified in a woman between 18 and 29 years old in good health. Sequencing used CD8+ T cells sorted from blood.

The CDR3 DNA sequence: TGTGCTAGTGGTCGGGACAGTGAAGCTTTCTTT. This encodes CASGRDSEAFF. The chain links TRBV12-5 to TRBJ1-1, with 7 positions matching TRBD1. The length of the CDR3 is 11 residues. After removal of 5 bases from V and 7 bases from J, the junction contained 1 base not matched to a gene. Germline V CDR1 and CDR2: LGHNT, FRNRAP.